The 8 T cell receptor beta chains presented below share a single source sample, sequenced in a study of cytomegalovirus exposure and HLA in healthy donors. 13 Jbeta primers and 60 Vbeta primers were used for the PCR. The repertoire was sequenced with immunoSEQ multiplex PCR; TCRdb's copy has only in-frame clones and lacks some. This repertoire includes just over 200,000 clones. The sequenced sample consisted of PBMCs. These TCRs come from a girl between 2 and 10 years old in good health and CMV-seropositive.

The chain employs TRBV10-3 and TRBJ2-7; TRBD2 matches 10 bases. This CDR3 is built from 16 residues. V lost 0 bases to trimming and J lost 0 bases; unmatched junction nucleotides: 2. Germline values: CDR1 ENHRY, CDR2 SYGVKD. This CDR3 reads CAISESTSGISYEQYF. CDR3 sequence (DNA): TGTGCCATCAGTGAGTCTACTAGCGGGATCTCCTACGAGCAGTACTTC.

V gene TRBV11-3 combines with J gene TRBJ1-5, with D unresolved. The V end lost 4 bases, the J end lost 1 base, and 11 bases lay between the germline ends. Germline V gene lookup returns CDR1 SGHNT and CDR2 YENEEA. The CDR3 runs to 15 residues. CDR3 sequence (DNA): TGTGCCAGCAGCTCGCTACCCTGGAGCAATCAGCCCCAGCATTTT. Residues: CASSSLPWSNQPQHF.

CDR3 in DNA: TGTGCCAGCAGCTTAGAGCACCTTCAGTACTTC. This codes for CASSLEHLQYF. The rearrangement uses TRBV7-2 and TRBJ2-4; the D is unclear. There are 11 residues in the CDR3. Germline values: CDR1 SGHTA, CDR2 FQGNSA. V was trimmed by 1 base and J by 11 bases, leaving 6 bases between them.

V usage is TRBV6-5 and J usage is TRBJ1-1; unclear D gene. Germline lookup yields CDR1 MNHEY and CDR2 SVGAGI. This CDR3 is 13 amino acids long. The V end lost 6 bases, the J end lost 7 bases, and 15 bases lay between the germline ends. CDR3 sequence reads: CASRVDSNGEAFF. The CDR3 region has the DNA TGTGCCAGCAGGGTAGACTCGAACGGTGAAGCTTTCTTT.

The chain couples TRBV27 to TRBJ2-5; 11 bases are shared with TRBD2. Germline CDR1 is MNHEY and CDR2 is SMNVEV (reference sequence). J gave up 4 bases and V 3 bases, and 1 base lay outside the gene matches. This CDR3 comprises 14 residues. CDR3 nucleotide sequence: TGTGCCAGCAGTTTGGGACTAGCGGCAGAGACCCAGTACTTC. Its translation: CASSLGLAAETQYF.

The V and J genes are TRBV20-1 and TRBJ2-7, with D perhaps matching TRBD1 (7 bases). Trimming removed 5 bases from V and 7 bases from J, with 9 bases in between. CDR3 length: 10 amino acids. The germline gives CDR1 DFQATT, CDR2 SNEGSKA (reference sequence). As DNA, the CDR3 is TGCAGTGCTTCAGGGGGGGAGCAGTACTTC. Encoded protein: CSASGGEQYF.

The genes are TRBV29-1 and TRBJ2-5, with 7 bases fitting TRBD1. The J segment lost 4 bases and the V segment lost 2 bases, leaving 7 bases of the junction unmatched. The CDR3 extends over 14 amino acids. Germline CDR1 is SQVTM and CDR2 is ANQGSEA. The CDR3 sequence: CSVEIQGWLETQYF. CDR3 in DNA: TGCAGCGTTGAAATACAGGGGTGGCTAGAGACCCAGTACTTC.

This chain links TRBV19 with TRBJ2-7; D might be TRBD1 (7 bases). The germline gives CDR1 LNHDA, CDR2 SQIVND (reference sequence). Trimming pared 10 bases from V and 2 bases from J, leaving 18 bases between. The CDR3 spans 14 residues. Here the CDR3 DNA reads TGTGCCACAAGGACAGGAGGGCCTCCCTACGAGCAGTACTTC. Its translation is CATRTGGPPYEQYF.